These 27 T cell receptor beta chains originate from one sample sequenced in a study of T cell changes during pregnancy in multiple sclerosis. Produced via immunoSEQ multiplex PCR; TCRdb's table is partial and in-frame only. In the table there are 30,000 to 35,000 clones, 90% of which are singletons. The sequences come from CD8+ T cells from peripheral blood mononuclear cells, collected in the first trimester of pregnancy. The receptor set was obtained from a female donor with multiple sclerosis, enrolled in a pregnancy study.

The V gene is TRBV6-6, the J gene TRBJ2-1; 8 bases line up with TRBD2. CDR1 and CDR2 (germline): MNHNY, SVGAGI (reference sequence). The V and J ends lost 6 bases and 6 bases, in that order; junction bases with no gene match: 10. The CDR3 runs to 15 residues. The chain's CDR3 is CASSSYSGKVNEQFF. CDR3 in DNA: TGTGCCAGCAGCTCGTATAGCGGGAAGGTCAATGAGCAGTTCTTC.

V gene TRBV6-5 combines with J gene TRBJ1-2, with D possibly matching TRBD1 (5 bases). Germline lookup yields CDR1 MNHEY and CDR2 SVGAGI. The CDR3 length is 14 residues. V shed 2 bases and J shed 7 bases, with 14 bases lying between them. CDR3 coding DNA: TGTGCCAGCAGTTACAGGCCAGGGCGTCGTGGCTACACCTTC. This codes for CASSYRPGRRGYTF.

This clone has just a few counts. CDR3 sequence reads: CASSLGSKLYEQYF. The CDR3 region has the DNA TGTGCCAGCAGTTTGGGCAGTAAACTCTACGAGCAGTACTTC. The chain is built from TRBV27 and TRBJ2-7, with no clear D. Germline V CDR1 and CDR2: MNHEY, SMNVEV (reference sequence). This CDR3 is 14 amino acids long. Trimming removed 3 bases at V and 3 bases at J, with 12 bases between.

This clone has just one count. CDR3 sequence (DNA): TGTGCCAGCAGCACTATCCGGCGGGATGAGCAGTTCTTC. It translates to CASSTIRRDEQFF. The gene calls are TRBV7-9 and TRBJ2-1, with D perhaps matching TRBD2 (5 bases). CDR1 is SEHNR and CDR2 is FQNEAQ in the germline V gene (reference sequence). The V gene lost 5 bases and the J gene lost 8 bases, with 13 bases spanning the gap. This CDR3 region has 13 residues.

Here the CDR3 reads CASSLARGTEAFF. In DNA form, the CDR3 reads TGTGCCAGCAGCTTAGCAAGGGGGACTGAAGCTTTCTTT. The chain has TRBV7-9 and TRBJ1-1; a weak D match, TRBD1 (6 bases). The V gene's germline CDR1 is SEHNR and CDR2 FQNEAQ (reference sequence). The CDR3 length is 13 residues. The ends were cut back, 0 bases at V and 5 bases at J, with 7 bases in the middle.

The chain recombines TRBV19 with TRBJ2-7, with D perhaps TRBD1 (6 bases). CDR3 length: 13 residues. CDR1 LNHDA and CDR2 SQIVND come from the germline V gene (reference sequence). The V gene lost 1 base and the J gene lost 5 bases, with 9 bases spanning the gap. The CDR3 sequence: CASSIVHRDEQYF. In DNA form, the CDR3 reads TGTGCCAGTAGTATAGTCCACAGGGACGAGCAGTACTTC.

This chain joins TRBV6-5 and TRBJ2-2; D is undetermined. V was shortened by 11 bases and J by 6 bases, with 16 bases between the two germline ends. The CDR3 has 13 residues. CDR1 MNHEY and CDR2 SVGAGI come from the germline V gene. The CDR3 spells CAVLNRVAGELFF. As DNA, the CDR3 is TGTGCCGTGCTGAACCGGGTAGCCGGGGAGCTGTTTTTT.

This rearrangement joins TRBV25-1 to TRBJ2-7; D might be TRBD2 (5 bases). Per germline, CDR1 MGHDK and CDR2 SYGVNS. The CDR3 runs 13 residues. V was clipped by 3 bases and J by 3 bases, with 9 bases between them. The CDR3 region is CASSDVTIYEQYF. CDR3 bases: TGTGCCAGCAGTGACGTGACTATCTACGAGCAGTACTTC.

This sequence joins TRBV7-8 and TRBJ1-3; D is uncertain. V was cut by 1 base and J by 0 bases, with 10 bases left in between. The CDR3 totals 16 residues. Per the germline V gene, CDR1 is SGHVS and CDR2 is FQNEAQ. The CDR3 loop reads CASSLGRLSSGNTIYF. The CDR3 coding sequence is TGTGCCAGCAGCTTAGGGCGGCTGAGCTCTGGAAACACCATATATTTT.

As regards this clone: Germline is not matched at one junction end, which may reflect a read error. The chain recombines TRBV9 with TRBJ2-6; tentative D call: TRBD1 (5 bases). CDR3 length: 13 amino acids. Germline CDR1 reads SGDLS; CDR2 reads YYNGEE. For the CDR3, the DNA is TGTGCCAGCAGCGTAACTGGGGCCAACGTCCTGACCTTC. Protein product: CASSVTGANVLTF.

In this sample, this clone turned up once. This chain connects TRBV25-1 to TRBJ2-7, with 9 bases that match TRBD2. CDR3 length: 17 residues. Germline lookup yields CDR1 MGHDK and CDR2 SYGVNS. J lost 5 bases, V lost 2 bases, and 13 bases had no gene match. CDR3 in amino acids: CASSERWAAIAGDEQYF. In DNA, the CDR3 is TGTGCCAGCAGTGAAAGATGGGCAGCCATAGCGGGAGACGAGCAGTACTTC.

The CDR3 DNA follows: TGTGCCAGCAGCGGATGGACTAGCGGGAGGTTCGACACAGATACGCAGTATTTT. It codes for CASSGWTSGRFDTDTQYF. The V gene is TRBV7-6, the J gene TRBJ2-3, with TRBD2 identical over 14 bases. V was pared by 5 bases and J by 2 bases, with 9 bases of the junction left unmatched. Looked up from germline, CDR1 is SGHVS and CDR2 is FNYEAQ. The CDR3 is 18 residues long.

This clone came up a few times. The CDR3 DNA sequence: TGTGCCAGCAGTTTTCTCGCGGAGACCGGGGAGCTGTTTTTT. It encodes CASSFLAETGELFF. V is TRBV28 and J is TRBJ2-2, with D hard to call. The germline gives CDR1 MDHEN, CDR2 SYDVKM. Trimming cost V 3 bases and J 5 bases, with 10 bases left between them. The CDR3 length is 14 residues. The whole variable domain, filled in from reference TRBV28 and TRBJ2-2, reads DVKVTQSSRYLVKRTGEKVFLECVQDMDHENMFWYRQDPGLGLRLIYFSYDVKMKEKGDIPEGYSVSREKKERFSLILESASTNQTSMYLCASSFLAETGELFFGEGSRLTVL.

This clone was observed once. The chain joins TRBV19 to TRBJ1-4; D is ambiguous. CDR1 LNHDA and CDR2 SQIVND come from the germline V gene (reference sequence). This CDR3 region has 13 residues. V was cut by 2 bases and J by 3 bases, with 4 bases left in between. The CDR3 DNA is TGTGCCAGTAGTATACCCTCTAATGAAAAACTGTTTTTT. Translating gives CASSIPSNEKLFF.

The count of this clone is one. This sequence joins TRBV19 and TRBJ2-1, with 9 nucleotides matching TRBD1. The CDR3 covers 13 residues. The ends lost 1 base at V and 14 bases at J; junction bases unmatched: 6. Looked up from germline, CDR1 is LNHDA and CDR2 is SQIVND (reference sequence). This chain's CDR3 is CASSIVGGQGEFF. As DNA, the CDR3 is TGTGCCAGTAGTATAGTAGGGGGACAGGGAGAGTTCTTC.

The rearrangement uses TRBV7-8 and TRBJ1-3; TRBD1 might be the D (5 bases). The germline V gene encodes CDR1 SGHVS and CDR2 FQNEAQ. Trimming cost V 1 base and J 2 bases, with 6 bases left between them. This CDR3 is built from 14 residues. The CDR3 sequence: CASSLVGAGNTIYF. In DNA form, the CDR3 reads TGTGCCAGCAGCTTAGTAGGGGCTGGAAACACCATATATTTT. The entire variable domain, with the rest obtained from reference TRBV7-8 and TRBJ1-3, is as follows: GAGVSQSPRYKVAKRGQDVALRCDPISGHVSLFWYQQALGQGPEFLTYFQNEAQLDKSGLPSDRFFAERPEGSVSTLKIQRTQQEDSAVYLCASSLVGAGNTIYFGEGSWLTVV.

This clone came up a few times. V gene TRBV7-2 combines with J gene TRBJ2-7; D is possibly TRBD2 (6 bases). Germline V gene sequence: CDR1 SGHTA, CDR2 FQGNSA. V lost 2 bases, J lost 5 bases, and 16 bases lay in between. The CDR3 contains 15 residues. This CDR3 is CASSLKGLALHEQYF. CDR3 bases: TGTGCCAGCAGCTTAAAAGGGCTAGCGCTCCACGAGCAGTACTTC.

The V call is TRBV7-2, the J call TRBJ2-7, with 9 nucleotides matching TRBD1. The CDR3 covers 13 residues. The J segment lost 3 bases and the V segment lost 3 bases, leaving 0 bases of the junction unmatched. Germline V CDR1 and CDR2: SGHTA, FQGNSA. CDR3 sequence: CASSLDRGYEQYF. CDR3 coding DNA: TGTGCCAGCAGCTTGGACAGGGGCTACGAGCAGTACTTC. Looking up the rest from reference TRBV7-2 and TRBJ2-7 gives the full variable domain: GAGVSQSPSNKVTEKGKDVELRCDPISGHTALYWYRQSLGQGLEFLIYFQGNSAPDKSGLPSDRFSAERTGGSVSTLTIQRTQQEDSAVYLCASSLDRGYEQYFGPGTRLTVT.

CDR3 in amino acids: CASSPGSAGYEQYF. CDR3 bases: TGTGCCAGCAGTCCGGGAAGCGCCGGCTACGAGCAGTACTTC. The chain uses TRBV28 and TRBJ2-7; TRBD2 might be the D (5 bases). CDR1 and CDR2 (germline): MDHEN, SYDVKM. V lost 5 bases and J 3 bases, leaving 14 bases between the germline ends. This CDR3 contains 14 residues.

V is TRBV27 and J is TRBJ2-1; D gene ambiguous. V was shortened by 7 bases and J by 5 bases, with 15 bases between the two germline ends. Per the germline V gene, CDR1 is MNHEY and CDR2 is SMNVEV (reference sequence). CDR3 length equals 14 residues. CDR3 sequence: CASTPQTGDNEQFF. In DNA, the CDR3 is TGTGCCAGCACCCCTCAGACTGGAGACAATGAGCAGTTCTTC.

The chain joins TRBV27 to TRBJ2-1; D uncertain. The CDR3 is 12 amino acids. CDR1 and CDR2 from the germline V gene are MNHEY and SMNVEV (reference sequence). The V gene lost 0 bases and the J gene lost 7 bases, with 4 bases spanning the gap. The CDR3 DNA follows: TGTGCCAGCAGTTTATCGAGAAATGAGCAGTTCTTC. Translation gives CASSLSRNEQFF.

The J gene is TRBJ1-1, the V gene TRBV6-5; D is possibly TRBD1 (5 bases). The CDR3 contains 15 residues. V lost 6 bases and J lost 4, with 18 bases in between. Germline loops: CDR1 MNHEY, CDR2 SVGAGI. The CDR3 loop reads CASRLPGGTITEAFF. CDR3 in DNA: TGTGCCAGCAGACTCCCGGGGGGTACGATCACTGAAGCTTTCTTT.

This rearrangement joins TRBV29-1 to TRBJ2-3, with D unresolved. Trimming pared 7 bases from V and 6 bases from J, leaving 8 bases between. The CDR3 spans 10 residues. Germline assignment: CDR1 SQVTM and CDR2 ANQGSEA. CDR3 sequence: CSALSDTQYF. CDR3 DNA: TGCAGCGCCCTTTCTGATACGCAGTATTTT.

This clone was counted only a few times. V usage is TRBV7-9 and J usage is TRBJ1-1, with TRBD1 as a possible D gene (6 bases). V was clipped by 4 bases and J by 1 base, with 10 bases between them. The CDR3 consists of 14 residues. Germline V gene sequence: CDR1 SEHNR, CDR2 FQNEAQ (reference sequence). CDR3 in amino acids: CASSSRQENTEAFF. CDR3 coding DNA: TGTGCCAGCAGCTCAAGACAGGAGAACACTGAAGCTTTCTTT.

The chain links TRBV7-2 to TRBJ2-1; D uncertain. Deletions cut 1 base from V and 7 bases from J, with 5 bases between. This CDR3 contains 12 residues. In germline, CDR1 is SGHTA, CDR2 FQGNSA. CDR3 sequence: CASSLGSNEQFF. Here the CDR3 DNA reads TGTGCCAGCAGCTTAGGGAGTAATGAGCAGTTCTTC.

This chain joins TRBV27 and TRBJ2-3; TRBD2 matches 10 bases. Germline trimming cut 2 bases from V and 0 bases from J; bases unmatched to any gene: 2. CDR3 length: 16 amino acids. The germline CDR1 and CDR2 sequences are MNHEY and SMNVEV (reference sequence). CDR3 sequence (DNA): TGTGCCAGCAGTTTACTGACTAGCGGGAGCACAGATACGCAGTATTTT. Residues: CASSLLTSGSTDTQYF.

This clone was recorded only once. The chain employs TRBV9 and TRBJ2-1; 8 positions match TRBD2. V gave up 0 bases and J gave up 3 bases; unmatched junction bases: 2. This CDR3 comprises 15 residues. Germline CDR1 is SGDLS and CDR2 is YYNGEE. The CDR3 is CASSVAAGDYNEQFF. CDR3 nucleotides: TGTGCCAGCAGCGTAGCAGCGGGAGACTACAATGAGCAGTTCTTC.